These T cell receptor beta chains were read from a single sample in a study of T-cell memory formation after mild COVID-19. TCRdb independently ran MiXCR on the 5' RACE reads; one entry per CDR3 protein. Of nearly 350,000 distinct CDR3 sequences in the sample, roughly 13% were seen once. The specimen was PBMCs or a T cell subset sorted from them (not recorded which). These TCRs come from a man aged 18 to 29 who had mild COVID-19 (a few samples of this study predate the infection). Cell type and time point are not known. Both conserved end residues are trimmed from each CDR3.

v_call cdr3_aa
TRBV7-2 ASSFTRDIGNTIY
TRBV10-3 AISDPGSLGDEQF
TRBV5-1 ASSLAASGDEQF
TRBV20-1 SARDWGRTEAF
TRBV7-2 ASSLGGSMQPQH
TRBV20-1 SAPTLTGYGYT
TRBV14 ASSPQNYEQY
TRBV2 ASSEPVTDTQY
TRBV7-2 ASSPGTSGGLGYNEQF
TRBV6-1 ASTTDRASYEQY
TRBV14 ASSQEGSRELF
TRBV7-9 ASSSEWAGELF
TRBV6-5 ASRVSSGRSYGYT
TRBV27 ASSYLTGQPQH
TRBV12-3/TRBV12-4 ASSFFRPDLEQF
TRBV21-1 ASSTPRAPDQPQH
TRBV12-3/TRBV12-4 ASSLQQGSGNTIY
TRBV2 AGTTQGGNQPQH
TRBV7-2 ASSLPGQEPYTQY
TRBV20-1 SVPGLNNSPLH
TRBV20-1 SARDRGGPEAF
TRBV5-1 ASSSLGPNTEAF
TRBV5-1 ASSLQGRDSEAF
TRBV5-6 ASSLWGQIYEQY
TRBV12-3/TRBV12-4 ASSLGLVSADTQY
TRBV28 ASKGRWYLNTEAF
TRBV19 ASSIDTGREQF
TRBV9 ASSVDTSYEQY
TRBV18 ASSRGGTGANVLT
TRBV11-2 ASSFVRSSKHNEQF
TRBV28 ASRNVFGGATKNIQY
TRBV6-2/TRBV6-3 ASSYELSGSGGPTDTQY
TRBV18 ASSPPGRPYEQY
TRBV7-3 ASSQGQGEDTQY
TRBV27 ASSLSRTGLGAF
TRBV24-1 ATSDPRRGLSNEQF
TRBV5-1 ASSLGQGAAGELF
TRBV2 ASSEAFQETQY
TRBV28 ASRGTGGRNEQF
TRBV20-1 IMQGGSTSNYGYT
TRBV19 ASSMRGGPQGTDTQY
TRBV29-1 SVAPQETQY
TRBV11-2 ASSSGLAGGENIQY
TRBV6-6 ASSDSYNEQF